This T cell receptor beta chain originates from a study of blood T cells in healthy people across ages. Notes on the study in general: Older individuals had lower TCR beta diversity per million T cells (the decline was roughly linear).

This clonotype was counted only a few times. The antigen is undetermined. A second PCR of about 7 to 11 cycles used a sample-barcoded 5' primer and a J-beta primer mix. A template-switch adaptor that had 12 random nucleotides put a tag on each cDNA molecule. TCRdb reprocessed the 5' RACE reads with MiXCR, giving one entry per CDR3 protein. The data hold about 1,400,000 distinct CDR3 sequences, with 42% observed a single time. Germline lookup yields CDR1 DFQATT and CDR2 SNEGSKA (reference sequence). The CDR3 covers 15 residues. The ends were cut back, 5 bases at V and 2 bases at J, with 19 bases in the middle.

This sequence joins TRBV20-1 and TRBJ2-7, with D perhaps matching TRBD1 or TRBD2 (5 bases each). The sequenced material came from blood. The receptor was derived from a woman aged 18-35 years in good health. The CDR3 nucleotides read TGCAGTGCTCCTAGAGCCGGGGCAGTAACCTACGAGCAGTACTTC. It translates to CSAPRAGAVTYEQYF.